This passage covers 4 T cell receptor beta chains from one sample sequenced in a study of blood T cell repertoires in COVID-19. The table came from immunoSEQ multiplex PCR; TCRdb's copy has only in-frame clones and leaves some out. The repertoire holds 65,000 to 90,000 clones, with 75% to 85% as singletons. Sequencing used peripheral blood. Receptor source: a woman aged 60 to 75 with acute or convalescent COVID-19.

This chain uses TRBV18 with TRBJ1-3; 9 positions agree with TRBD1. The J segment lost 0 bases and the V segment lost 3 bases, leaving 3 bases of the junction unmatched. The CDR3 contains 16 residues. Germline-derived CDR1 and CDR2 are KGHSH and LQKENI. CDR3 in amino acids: CASSPKQGASGNTIYF. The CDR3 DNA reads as TGTGCCAGCTCACCTAAACAGGGGGCCTCTGGAAACACCATATATTTT.

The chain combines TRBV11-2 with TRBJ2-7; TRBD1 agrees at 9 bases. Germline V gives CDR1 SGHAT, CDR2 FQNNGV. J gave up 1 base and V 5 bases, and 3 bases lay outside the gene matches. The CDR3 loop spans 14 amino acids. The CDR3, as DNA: TGTGCCAGCAGCATGACAGGGGGATCCTACGAGCAGTACTTC. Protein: CASSMTGGSYEQYF.

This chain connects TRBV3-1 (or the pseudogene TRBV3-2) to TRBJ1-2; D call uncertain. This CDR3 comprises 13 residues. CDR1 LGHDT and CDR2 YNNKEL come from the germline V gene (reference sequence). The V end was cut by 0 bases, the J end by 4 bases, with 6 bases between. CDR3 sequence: CASSQEPLYGYTF. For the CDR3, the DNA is TGTGCCAGCAGCCAAGAACCACTCTATGGCTACACCTTC.

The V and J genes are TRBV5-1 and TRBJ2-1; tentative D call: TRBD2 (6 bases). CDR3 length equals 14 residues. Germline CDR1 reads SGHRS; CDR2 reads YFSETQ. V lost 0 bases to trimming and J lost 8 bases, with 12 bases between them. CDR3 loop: CASSLGPPGDEQFF. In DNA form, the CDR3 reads TGCGCCAGCAGCTTGGGTCCTCCGGGGGATGAGCAGTTCTTC.